The 26 T cell receptor beta chains listed next were all sequenced from one sample in a study of response to subunit inactivated influenza vaccine. Each CDR3 protein gets one entry after TCRdb re-called the RT-PCR reads with MiXCR. The sample gives hundreds of thousands of distinct CDR3 sequences, over 9% of which show up once; around 10% is in the top ten. These data are also associated with another study on T cells expressing NK-cell markers. That study reports: A 5'RACE template switching approach incorporating UMIs was used to make TCR beta cDNA.

Sequenced here: PBMCs from blood, sampled on the day of vaccination. These receptors were taken from a man between 50 and 59 years old who received an inactivated influenza vaccine.

The chain uses TRBV4-3 and TRBJ2-5; 7 bases match TRBD2. With 5 bases clipped from V and 1 base from J, the junction kept 13 bases outside the gene matches. There are 17 residues in the CDR3. The germline CDR1 and CDR2 sequences are LGHNA and YSLEER. CDR3 in DNA: TGCGCCAGCAGCGAAGGGTGGTTAGCGGGCCCCCAAGAGACCCAGTACTTC. Its translation: CASSEGWLAGPQETQYF.

CDR3: CASSLNVRAPYEQYF. CDR3 nucleotide sequence: TGTGCCAGCAGTTTAAACGTCAGGGCTCCCTACGAGCAGTACTTC. The chain uses TRBV28 and TRBJ2-7; D is perhaps TRBD1 (5 bases). CDR1 is MDHEN, CDR2 SYDVKM, per germline. V shed 2 bases and J shed 2 bases, with 13 bases lying between them. This CDR3 has 15 amino acids.

The genes are TRBV20-1 and TRBJ1-1, with TRBD1 identical over 7 bases. CDR3 size: 12 residues. After removal of 5 bases from V and 1 base from J, the junction contained 1 base not matched to a gene. Germline lookup yields CDR1 DFQATT and CDR2 SNEGSKA (reference sequence). The CDR3 sequence is CSASGGNTEAFF. The CDR3 DNA sequence: TGCAGTGCTTCAGGGGGGAACACTGAAGCTTTCTTT.

The chain joins TRBV6-5 to TRBJ2-7; a possible D gene is TRBD1 (5 bases). Trimming shortened V by 5 bases and J by 2 bases, and 10 bases separated the two germline ends. The CDR3 loop spans 13 amino acids. The V gene's germline CDR1 is MNHEY and CDR2 SVGAGI. CDR3 protein: CASSPLGAYEQYF. In nucleotides, the CDR3 is TGTGCCAGCAGTCCTCTAGGGGCCTACGAGCAGTACTTC.

V gene TRBV5-1 combines with J gene TRBJ2-1; 7 bases are a match to TRBD2. Germline V lookup: CDR1 SGHRS, CDR2 YFSETQ. V was pared by 1 base and J by 2 bases, with 9 bases of the junction left unmatched. CDR3 length equals 17 residues. The CDR3 loop reads CASSLRMGGGTYNEQFF. The CDR3, as DNA: TGCGCCAGCAGCTTGAGGATGGGGGGAGGGACCTACAATGAGCAGTTCTTC.

The DNA of the CDR3 is TGTGCCAGCACCAAGGGGCTGGTCTATGGCTACACCTTC. Protein sequence: CASTKGLVYGYTF. V gene TRBV6-1 combines with J gene TRBJ1-2, with D possibly TRBD1 on 5 matching bases. Trimming removed 7 bases from V and 4 bases from J, with 13 bases in between. CDR1 is MNHNS, CDR2 SASEGT, per germline. This CDR3 contains 13 residues.

The chain has TRBV5-1 and TRBJ2-3; no clear D gene. This CDR3 has 13 amino acids. V shed 6 bases and J shed 2 bases, with 10 bases lying between them. Germline assignment: CDR1 SGHRS and CDR2 YFSETQ. CDR3 nucleotides: TGCGCCAGCACTGGTTTAACCACAGATACGCAGTATTTT. Translated: CASTGLTTDTQYF.

CDR3 loop: CASSWSSRLGDEQYF. DNA for the CDR3: TGTGCCAGCAGCTGGTCCTCGAGACTAGGGGACGAGCAGTACTTC. The chain couples TRBV7-2 to TRBJ2-7; tentative D call: TRBD2 (6 bases). Per the germline V gene, CDR1 is SGHTA and CDR2 is FQGNSA. The ends were cut back, 4 bases at V and 5 bases at J, with 18 bases in the middle. The CDR3 has 15 residues. Using reference TRBV7-2 and TRBJ2-7 for the parts outside the CDR3, the full variable domain is GAGVSQSPSNKVTEKGKDVELRCDPISGHTALYWYRQSLGQGLEFLIYFQGNSAPDKSGLPSDRFSAERTGGSVSTLTIQRTQQEDSAVYLCASSWSSRLGDEQYFGPGTRLTVT.

This clonotype was seen repeatedly, ten times or more. The chain has TRBV3-1 and TRBJ2-3; D ambiguous. Germline loops: CDR1 LGHDT, CDR2 YNNKEL (reference sequence). CDR3 length: 14 amino acids. V lost 1 base to trimming and J lost 2 bases, with 7 bases between them. The CDR3 DNA follows: TGTGCCAGCAGCCAAGCGTCGAACACAGATACGCAGTATTTT. This gives the protein CASSQASNTDTQYF.

The chain couples TRBV3-1 to TRBJ2-1; D unclear. Deletions cut 4 bases from V and 7 bases from J, with 8 bases between. CDR3 size: 12 residues. CDR1 is LGHDT and CDR2 is YNNKEL in the germline V gene (reference sequence). The CDR3 loop is CASSPHVNEQFF. The CDR3 coding sequence is TGTGCCAGCAGCCCCCATGTTAATGAGCAGTTCTTC.

The rearrangement joins TRBV11-2 to TRBJ2-3, with 9 positions matching TRBD2. V lost 2 bases and J lost 8; bases outside the gene matches: 11. The CDR3 extends over 16 amino acids. The germline V gene has CDR1 SGHAT and CDR2 FQNNGV. The CDR3 loop reads CASSLLGGGAGGTQYF. The DNA of the CDR3 is TGTGCCAGCAGCTTATTGGGCGGGGGGGCCGGTGGTACGCAGTATTTT. Looking up the rest from reference TRBV11-2 and TRBJ2-3 gives the full variable domain: EAGVAQSPRYKIIEKRQSVAFWCNPISGHATLYWYQQILGQGPKLLIQFQNNGVVDDSQLPKDRFSAERLKGVDSTLKIQPAKLEDSAVYLCASSLLGGGAGGTQYFGPGTRLTVL.

This clonotype was seen ten or more times. The V and J genes are TRBV6-1 and TRBJ2-7; D gene unclear. V was pared by 4 bases and J by 4 bases, with 11 bases between. Germline CDR1 is MNHNS and CDR2 is SASEGT. The CDR3 spans 13 residues. CDR3 amino acids: CASSALSKYEQYF. In nucleotides, the CDR3 is TGTGCCAGCAGTGCTCTCTCCAAATACGAGCAGTACTTC.

This clonotype was counted many times. The rearrangement links TRBV5-1 to TRBJ2-2; D is unresolved. V was shortened by 1 base and J by 1 base, with 5 bases between the two germline ends. Germline values: CDR1 SGHRS, CDR2 YFSETQ. The CDR3 spans 14 residues. The CDR3 bases are TGCGCCAGCAGCTTGAGGCAGAACACCGGGGAGCTGTTTTTT. Amino acids: CASSLRQNTGELFF.

A few counts support this clonotype. V is TRBV11-2 and J is TRBJ2-4; 7 bases map to TRBD1. CDR1 is SGHAT and CDR2 is FQNNGV in the germline V gene. The junction had 7 bases not matched to a gene; V was cut back by 3 bases and J by 2 bases. This CDR3 is built from 16 residues. The CDR3 region has the DNA TGTGCCAGCAGCTTTGAGTACAGGGGCCCCAAAAACATTCAGTACTTC. Translated, it gives CASSFEYRGPKNIQYF. The full variable domain, in which reference TRBV11-2 and TRBJ2-4 provide the parts outside the CDR3, is EAGVAQSPRYKIIEKRQSVAFWCNPISGHATLYWYQQILGQGPKLLIQFQNNGVVDDSQLPKDRFSAERLKGVDSTLKIQPAKLEDSAVYLCASSFEYRGPKNIQYFGAGTRLSVL.

Many counts were recorded for this clonotype. J is TRBJ2-4 and V is TRBV20-1; a possible D gene is TRBD1 (5 bases). Trimming removed 6 bases at V and 1 base at J, with 10 bases between. Germline lookup yields CDR1 DFQATT and CDR2 SNEGSKA (reference sequence). This CDR3 comprises 13 residues. CDR3 loop: CSAPHRAKNIQYF. In DNA form, the CDR3 reads TGCAGTGCCCCCCACAGGGCCAAAAACATTCAGTACTTC.

J is TRBJ2-2 and V is TRBV20-1, with D hard to call. The CDR3 has 15 residues. Trimming pared 0 bases from V and 1 base from J, leaving 9 bases between. Germline V gene lookup returns CDR1 DFQATT and CDR2 SNEGSKA (reference sequence). The CDR3 region is CSARDRTRNTGELFF. CDR3 nucleotides: TGCAGTGCTAGAGACAGGACGAGGAACACCGGGGAGCTGTTTTTT.

DNA for the CDR3: TGTGCCAGCAGCAGACTAGCGGGGGGATACACAGATACGCAGTATTTT. Amino acid sequence: CASSRLAGGYTDTQYF. The chain links TRBV7-6 to TRBJ2-3, with 13 bases lining up with TRBD2. Germline CDR1 SGHVS, CDR2 FNYEAQ. V gave up 5 bases and J gave up 2 bases; unmatched junction bases: 4. The CDR3 has 16 residues.

V gene TRBV9 combines with J gene TRBJ1-4; the D gene is possibly TRBD1 (6 bases). The CDR3 totals 14 residues. Germline assignment: CDR1 SGDLS and CDR2 YYNGEE. Trimming left V 4 bases short and J 6 bases short, with 13 bases between. The CDR3 sequence is CASSPRHRDEKLFF. In DNA, the CDR3 is TGTGCCAGCAGCCCTCGTCACAGGGATGAAAAACTGTTTTTT.

V is TRBV2 and J is TRBJ2-7, with 16 bases aligning to TRBD2. J lost 6 bases, V lost 6 bases, and 5 bases had no gene match. This CDR3 has 15 residues. From germline, CDR1 is SNHLY and CDR2 FYNNEI. CDR3 in amino acids: CASRGLAGGPGEQYF. In DNA form, the CDR3 reads TGTGCCAGCAGGGGACTAGCGGGAGGGCCGGGCGAGCAGTACTTC.

This clonotype was seen a handful of times. This chain joins TRBV6-2 or TRBV6-3 and TRBJ2-1, with TRBD2 matching over 8 bases. The J segment lost 1 base and the V segment lost 2 bases, leaving 7 bases of the junction unmatched. Looked up from germline, CDR1 is MNHEY and CDR2 is SVGEGT. The CDR3 contains 17 residues. CDR3 DNA sequence: TGTGCCAGCAGTTACGAAGAGCGGGAGCAGTCCTACAATGAGCAGTTCTTC. Residues: CASSYEEREQSYNEQFF.

V gene TRBV12-3 or TRBV12-4 combines with J gene TRBJ1-2; D is unclear. The CDR3 is 14 residues long. With 3 bases removed from V and 1 base from J, the gap between germline ends came to 9 bases. CDR3 protein: CASSLRRVNYGYTF. The CDR3, as DNA: TGTGCCAGCAGTTTGCGAAGGGTTAACTATGGCTACACCTTC.

This clonotype showed up just a few times. This rearrangement joins TRBV20-1 to TRBJ2-7; TRBD2 aligns across 9 bases. This CDR3 comprises 13 residues. The V gene's germline CDR1 is DFQATT and CDR2 SNEGSKA (reference sequence). J gave up 7 bases and V 6 bases, and 10 bases lay outside the gene matches. The CDR3 loop is CSAPSGATGEQYF. In nucleotides, the CDR3 is TGCAGTGCGCCTAGCGGGGCGACGGGGGAGCAGTACTTC.

The table lists this clonotype with a few counts. V and J are TRBV5-1 and TRBJ1-1; weak D call: TRBD1 (6 bases). Germline V gives CDR1 SGHRS, CDR2 YFSETQ. CDR3 size: 15 residues. Trimming stripped 4 bases from V and 0 bases from J, with 13 bases between. The CDR3 reads CASSHLQGLNTEAFF. The CDR3 nucleotides are TGCGCCAGCAGCCACTTACAGGGTCTGAACACTGAAGCTTTCTTT.

This clonotype was picked up a small number of times. The rearrangement uses TRBV2 and TRBJ2-3; D perhaps matches TRBD2 (7 bases). The CDR3 consists of 15 residues. Germline V CDR1 and CDR2: SNHLY, FYNNEI. V was pared by 6 bases and J by 2 bases, with 15 bases between. CDR3 DNA sequence: TGTGCCAGCAGGAACTCGGGGGGCAACACAGATACGCAGTATTTT. Residues: CASRNSGGNTDTQYF.

In its sample, this clonotype was seen many times. This chain connects TRBV5-4 to TRBJ2-5; 9 bases agree with TRBD1. V gave up 6 bases and J gave up 4 bases; unmatched junction bases: 19. Per the germline V gene, CDR1 is SGHNT and CDR2 is YYREEE (reference sequence). This CDR3 is 18 amino acids long. CDR3 region: CASTWGTGLMVSLETQYF. CDR3 nucleotides: TGTGCCAGCACCTGGGGGACAGGGTTGATGGTTAGCTTAGAGACCCAGTACTTC.

V usage is TRBV7-9 and J usage is TRBJ1-2; D ambiguous. This CDR3 is built from 14 residues. The germline V gene has CDR1 SEHNR and CDR2 FQNEAQ (reference sequence). Trimming removed 2 bases at V and 7 bases at J, with 14 bases between. This CDR3 is CASSLSSAVGGYTF. CDR3 bases: TGTGCCAGCAGCTTATCGTCGGCAGTCGGTGGCTACACCTTC.